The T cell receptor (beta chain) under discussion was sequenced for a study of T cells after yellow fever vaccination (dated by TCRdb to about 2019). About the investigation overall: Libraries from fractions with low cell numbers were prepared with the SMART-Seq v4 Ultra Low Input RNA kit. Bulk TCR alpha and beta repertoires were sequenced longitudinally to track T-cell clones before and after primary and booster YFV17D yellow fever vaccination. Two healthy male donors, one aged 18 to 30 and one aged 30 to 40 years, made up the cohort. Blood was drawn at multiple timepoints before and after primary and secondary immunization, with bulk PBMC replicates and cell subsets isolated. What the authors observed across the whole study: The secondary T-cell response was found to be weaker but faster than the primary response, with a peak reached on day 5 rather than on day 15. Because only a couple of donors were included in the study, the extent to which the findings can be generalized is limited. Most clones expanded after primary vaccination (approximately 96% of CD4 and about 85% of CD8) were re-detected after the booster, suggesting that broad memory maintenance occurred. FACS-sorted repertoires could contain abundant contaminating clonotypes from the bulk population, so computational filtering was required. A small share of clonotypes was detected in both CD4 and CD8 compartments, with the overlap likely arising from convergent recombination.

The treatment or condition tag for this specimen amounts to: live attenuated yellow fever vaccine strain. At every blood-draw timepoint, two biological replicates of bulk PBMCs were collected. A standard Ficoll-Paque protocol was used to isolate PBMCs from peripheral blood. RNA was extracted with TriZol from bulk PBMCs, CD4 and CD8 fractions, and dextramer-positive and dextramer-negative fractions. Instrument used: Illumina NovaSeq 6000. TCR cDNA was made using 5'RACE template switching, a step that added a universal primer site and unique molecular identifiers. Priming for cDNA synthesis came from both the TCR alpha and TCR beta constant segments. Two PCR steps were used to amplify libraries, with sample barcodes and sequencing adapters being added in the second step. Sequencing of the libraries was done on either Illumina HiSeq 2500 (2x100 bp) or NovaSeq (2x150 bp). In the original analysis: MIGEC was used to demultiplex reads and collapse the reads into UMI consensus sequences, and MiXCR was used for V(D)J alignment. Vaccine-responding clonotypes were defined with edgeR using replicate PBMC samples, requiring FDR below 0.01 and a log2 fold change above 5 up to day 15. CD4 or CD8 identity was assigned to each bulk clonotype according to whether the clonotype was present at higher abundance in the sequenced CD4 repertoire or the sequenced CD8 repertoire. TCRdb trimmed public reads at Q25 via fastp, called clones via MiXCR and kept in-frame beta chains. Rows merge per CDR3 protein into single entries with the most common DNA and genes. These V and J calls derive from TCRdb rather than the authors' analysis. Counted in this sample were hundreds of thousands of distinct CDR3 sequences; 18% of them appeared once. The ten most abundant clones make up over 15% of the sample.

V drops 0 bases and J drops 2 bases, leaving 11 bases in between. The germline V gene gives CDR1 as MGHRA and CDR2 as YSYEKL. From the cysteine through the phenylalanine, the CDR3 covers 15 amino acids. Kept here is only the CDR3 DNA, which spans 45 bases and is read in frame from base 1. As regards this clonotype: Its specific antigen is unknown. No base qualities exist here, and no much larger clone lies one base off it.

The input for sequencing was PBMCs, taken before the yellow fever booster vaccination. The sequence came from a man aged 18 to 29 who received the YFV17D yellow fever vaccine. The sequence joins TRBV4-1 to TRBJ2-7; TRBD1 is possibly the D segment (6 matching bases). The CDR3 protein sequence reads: CASSQESDRPYEQYF. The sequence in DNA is TGCGCCAGCAGCCAAGAATCGGACAGACCCTACGAGCAGTACTTC.